These T cell receptor beta chains were read from a single sample in a study of cytomegalovirus exposure and HLA in healthy donors. Repertoires were generated with immunoSEQ multiplex PCR, while TCRdb's copy carries only in-frame clones and drops some. The table shows about 110,000 clones, with about 85% occurring only once. Sequenced: PBMCs. The receptor set was obtained from a woman younger than 35 in good health and CMV-seronegative. The CDR3 runs from the conserved cysteine through the conserved F or W. The D gene is left open where the match is weak. Expanded clones are given a class, and other clones once, few, many or no size at all.

j_gene,d_gene,v_gene,abundance,CDR3aa
TRBJ2-3,TRBD2,TRBV9,once,CASSRAGGPRLTSTDTQYF
TRBJ1-1,TRBD1,TRBV13,many,CASSPDRGVTEAFF
TRBJ1-4,.,TRBV5-1,few,CASSKSTREKLFF
TRBJ1-3,.,TRBV9,.,CASSVGGTGNTIYF
TRBJ2-7,.,TRBV19,.,CASSFGVSYEQYF
TRBJ2-1,TRBD1,TRBV30,once,CAWRPRGRGNEQFF
TRBJ2-7,.,TRBV7-2,few,CASSLGRLLSGEQYF
TRBJ1-6,.,TRBV27,few,CASSDRGFNSPLHF
TRBJ1-1,.,TRBV6-5,.,CASRGQYTEAFF
TRBJ2-3,.,TRBV6-4,.,CASSDSRFGADTQYF
TRBJ1-1,TRBD1,TRBV5-8,.,CASSLGDRGLTEAFF
TRBJ1-3,.,TRBV6-5,few,CASSYLSGDTIYF
TRBJ2-1,.,TRBV25-1,.,CASSESNRELNEQFF
TRBJ1-4,TRBD1,TRBV30,.,CAWSPRTTGASEKLFF
TRBJ1-1,.,TRBV18,.,CASSRDQAAGTEAFF
TRBJ1-1,.,TRBV6-5,.,CASSSLDGVSTEAFF
TRBJ2-5,TRBD1,TRBV11-2,.,CASSPTTQGVQETQYF
TRBJ2-7,.,TRBV11-2,few,CASSPRRESYEQYF
TRBJ2-7,.,TRBV2,few,CASGRAYEQYF
TRBJ1-5,TRBD1,TRBV6-5,.,CASRLQGNGQPQHF
TRBJ2-3,TRBD2,TRBV18,.,CASSPVAGGQYF
TRBJ2-7,.,TRBV29-1,.,CSVEQGLNEQYF
TRBJ1-2,.,TRBV5-6,.,CASSLRGNYGYTF
TRBJ2-3,TRBD2,TRBV10-3,.,CAAAGGPDTQYF
TRBJ1-3,.,TRBV6-5,few,CASSGQAGNTIYF
TRBJ1-2,TRBD1,TRBV30,few,CAWRRLRDRGADTF
TRBJ2-6,.,TRBV27,.,CASSYRGGGANVLTF
TRBJ1-1,.,TRBV2,.,CASSDRRDGAEAFF
TRBJ2-5,.,TRBV2,.,CASSSQGIQETQYF
TRBJ1-6,.,TRBV6-1,.,CASSGGGVVSPLHF
TRBJ2-5,TRBD2,TRBV5-1,.,CASSLGTAGGQYF
TRBJ2-1,TRBD1,TRBV7-3,.,CASSSQGDEQFF
TRBJ1-1,.,TRBV5-1,.,CASSSSGPEAFF